This TCR beta chain was retrieved from a study of OX40 agonist ivuxolimab in advanced cancers. Germline CDR1 LGHNA, CDR2 YSLEER. Trimming shortened V by 3 bases and J by 3 bases, and 23 bases separated the two germline ends. The CDR3 totals 18 residues. On this clone: The antigen remains unidentified.

General study results and limits: No determination was made of the antigen specificity of the expanded peripheral T cells. The study found that CD8+ T cells averaged more expanded clones than CD4+. Partial responders treated at 0.1-3.0 mg/kg exhibited clonal expansion among the lowest measured.

The investigators sampled blood at baseline, at cycle 4 day 1, and at cycle 7 day 1. This table comes from immunoSEQ multiplex PCR, and its TCRdb copy is limited to in-frame clones, with some not included. This sample yields 95,000 to 100,000 clones, of which approximately 93% are seen a single time; around 0.3% belongs to the top ten. The V and J genes are TRBV4-3 and TRBJ1-1; the D is unclear. This specimen consisted of CD4+ or CD8+ T cells sorted from blood, obtained in a trial of the OX40 agonist ivuxolimab. The sequence was obtained from an adult with an advanced solid tumor such as melanoma, head and neck, liver or kidney cancer. The CDR3 spells CASSHLYGSGIEDTEAFF. The CDR3 DNA is TGCGCCAGCAGCCACCTCTATGGTTCGGGTATCGAAGACACTGAAGCTTTCTTT.